The 22 T cell receptor beta chains below come from one sample, sequenced in a study of blood T cell dynamics during melanoma immunotherapy. The repertoire was sequenced with immunoSEQ multiplex PCR; TCRdb's copy has only in-frame clones and lacks some. The table shows 6,300 or so clones, with approximately 91% occurring only once. The time point is: pre-treatment baseline. The specimen comprised cell-free DNA from blood, sampled from a patient treated with checkpoint blockade. The receptors shown here come from a human donor with melanoma.

This rearrangement joins TRBV6-5 to TRBJ1-6; TRBD1 matches 8 bases. The CDR3 has 15 residues. Unmatched junction bases numbered 9, after V lost 5 bases and J lost 9 bases. Germline CDR1 reads MNHEY; CDR2 reads SVGAGI. CDR3 region: CASSAGTGYRSPLHF. The CDR3 DNA sequence: TGTGCCAGCAGTGCCGGGACAGGTTATCGTTCACCCCTCCACTTT.

The rearrangement joins TRBV6-5 to TRBJ2-1; 10 positions agree with TRBD2. Trimming cost V 0 bases and J 6 bases; bases outside gene matches: 2. The CDR3 is 15 residues long. Germline values: CDR1 MNHEY, CDR2 SVGAGI. The CDR3 protein is CASSYSRTSGNEQFF. CDR3 coding DNA: TGTGCCAGCAGTTACTCGAGGACTAGCGGCAATGAGCAGTTCTTC.

CDR3 nucleotide sequence: TGCGCCAGCAGCGGGGGACAGGGGGAGACCGGGGAGCTGTTTTTT. Amino acid sequence: CASSGGQGETGELFF. The V gene is TRBV5-1, the J gene TRBJ2-2; TRBD1 matches 11 bases. The V segment lost 4 bases and the J segment 5 bases; nucleotides outside the gene matches: 4. The germline CDR1 and CDR2 sequences are SGHRS and YFSETQ. This CDR3 is 15 amino acids long.

The chain joins TRBV19 to TRBJ2-1; 10 bases are a match to TRBD2. The CDR3 is made up of 15 amino acids. With 4 bases clipped from V and 7 bases from J, the junction kept 7 bases outside the gene matches. Per germline, CDR1 LNHDA and CDR2 SQIVND (reference sequence). CDR3: CASSSQRGGTNEQFF. The CDR3 nucleotides are TGTGCCAGTAGTAGTCAGCGGGGGGGCACGAATGAGCAGTTCTTC.

The chain employs TRBV9 and TRBJ2-7; 9 nucleotides match TRBD2. There are 14 residues in the CDR3. V trimming: 0 bases; J trimming: 7 bases; junction bases outside the gene matches: 5. Germline assignment: CDR1 SGDLS and CDR2 YYNGEE. The CDR3 region has the DNA TGTGCCAGCAGCGTAGGTAGCGGGAGTGGTGAGCAGTACTTC. Protein sequence: CASSVGSGSGEQYF.

This chain joins TRBV28 and TRBJ1-6; TRBD1 might be the D (5 bases). CDR3 length equals 14 residues. Germline lookup yields CDR1 MDHEN and CDR2 SYDVKM. V lost 2 bases to trimming and J lost 10 bases, with 12 bases between them. CDR3 DNA sequence: TGTGCCAGCAGTTTAGGCCATAGGGGATCACCCCTCCACTTT. Its protein is CASSLGHRGSPLHF.

The chain has TRBV13 and TRBJ2-5; 9 bases are shared with TRBD2. The CDR3 totals 17 residues. Trimming at V came to 1 base and at J to 6 bases, leaving 12 bases not matched to a gene. CDR1 and CDR2 (germline): PRHDT, FYEKMQ (reference sequence). Here the CDR3 reads CASSLDLPVAGEKTQYF. The CDR3 bases are TGTGCCAGCAGCTTAGATTTACCGGTAGCGGGGGAAAAGACCCAGTACTTC.

The gene calls are TRBV11-1 and TRBJ2-7; TRBD2 aligns across 10 bases. This CDR3 is built from 15 residues. V gave up 4 bases and J gave up 4 bases; unmatched junction bases: 7. Germline V gene data show CDR1 as SGHAT and CDR2 as FQDESV (reference sequence). The CDR3 DNA sequence: TGTGCCAGCAGCTCCCCCGGGACTAGCGTGTACGAGCAGTACTTC. As protein: CASSSPGTSVYEQYF.

The V call is TRBV27, the J call TRBJ1-6, with a weak D call TRBD1 (5 bases). Per germline, CDR1 MNHEY and CDR2 SMNVEV (reference sequence). The CDR3 sequence is 13 residues long. V dropped 3 bases and J dropped 9 bases, with 9 bases sitting between them. CDR3 sequence reads: CASSFGGSSPLHF. The CDR3 coding sequence is TGTGCCAGCAGTTTCGGGGGGTCTTCACCCCTCCACTTT.

The CDR3 DNA follows: TGTGCCAGCTCACCAGGAGGGGGGCCTTTGGATACGCAGTATTTT. Translated, it gives CASSPGGGPLDTQYF. The rearrangement uses TRBV18 and TRBJ2-3, with D tentatively TRBD1 or TRBD2 (6 bases each). Deletions cut 2 bases from V and 6 bases from J, with 15 bases between. This CDR3 comprises 15 residues. Per germline, CDR1 KGHSH and CDR2 LQKENI.

V and J are TRBV5-1 and TRBJ2-7; 8 bases agree with TRBD2. V dropped 3 bases and J dropped 4; count of bases not matched to a gene: 6. The CDR3 totals 14 residues. Germline V lookup: CDR1 SGHRS, CDR2 YFSETQ. CDR3 region: CASSWGLGFYEQYF. The CDR3 region has the DNA TGCGCCAGCAGCTGGGGACTAGGGTTTTACGAGCAGTACTTC. The whole variable domain, remainder taken from reference TRBV5-1 and TRBJ2-7, is KAGVTQTPRYLIKTRGQQVTLSCSPISGHRSVSWYQQTPGQGLQFLFEYFSETQRNKGNFPGRFSGRQFSNSRSEMNVSTLELGDSALYLCASSWGLGFYEQYFGPGTRLTVT.

The chain employs TRBV4-1 and TRBJ2-3; TRBD2 matches at 9 bases. The CDR3 is 17 residues long. The J segment lost 3 bases and the V segment lost 0 bases, leaving 7 bases of the junction unmatched. Germline assignment: CDR1 MGHRA and CDR2 YSYEKL. The CDR3 sequence is CASSQENSGGKTDTQYF. In DNA form, the CDR3 reads TGCGCCAGCAGCCAAGAGAATAGCGGGGGAAAAACAGATACGCAGTATTTT.

The rearrangement links TRBV23-1 to TRBJ2-5; 8 positions match TRBD2. TRBV23-1 is noted as an ORF with a role that remains uncertain. CDR3 length: 16 residues. V lost 5 bases, J lost 0 bases, and 8 bases stayed unmatched. CDR3 residues: CASSEKTSAHQETQYF. The CDR3 bases are TGCGCCAGCAGTGAAAAGACTAGCGCGCACCAAGAGACCCAGTACTTC.

V usage is TRBV29-1 and J usage is TRBJ2-3, with D possibly being TRBD2 (5 bases). The germline V gene encodes CDR1 SQVTM and CDR2 ANQGSEA. This CDR3 comprises 16 residues. V was pared by 5 bases and J by 5 bases, with 23 bases between. CDR3 residues: CSVPILPAAAGDTQYF. The CDR3 DNA reads TGCAGCGTTCCAATCTTGCCAGCGGCTGCGGGAGATACGCAGTATTTT.

The chain joins TRBV9 to TRBJ2-3; D is uncertain. This CDR3 is built from 13 residues. Deletions cut 4 bases from V and 5 bases from J, with 11 bases between. CDR1 SGDLS and CDR2 YYNGEE come from the germline V gene. This chain's CDR3 is CASSPGPEDTQYF. CDR3 bases: TGTGCCAGCAGCCCTGGGCCGGAAGATACGCAGTATTTT. Using reference TRBV9 and TRBJ2-3 for the parts outside the CDR3, the full variable domain is DSGVTQTPKHLITATGQRVTLRCSPRSGDLSVYWYQQSLDQGLQFLIQYYNGEERAKGNILERFSAQQFPDLHSELNLSSLELGDSALYFCASSPGPEDTQYFGPGTRLTVL.

The V call is TRBV9, the J call TRBJ2-7; D remains unclear. Germline V gene lookup returns CDR1 SGDLS and CDR2 YYNGEE. Trimming cost V 4 bases and J 2 bases, with 16 bases left between them. The CDR3 sequence is 15 residues long. This CDR3 is CASSPTVAGTYEQYF. The CDR3 nucleotides are TGTGCCAGCAGCCCGACCGTGGCTGGGACCTACGAGCAGTACTTC.

The rearrangement uses TRBV28 and TRBJ2-1; unclear D gene. CDR1 is MDHEN, CDR2 SYDVKM, per germline. The V end was cut by 3 bases, the J end by 10 bases, with 7 bases between. This CDR3 is 11 amino acids long. As DNA, the CDR3 is TGTGCCAGCAGTTTTGTCACCGAGCAGTTCTTC. Amino acid sequence: CASSFVTEQFF.

The chain has TRBV6-1 and TRBJ1-2; D not certain. V was pared by 3 bases and J by 8 bases, with 16 bases between. CDR1 is MNHNS and CDR2 is SASEGT in the germline V gene. CDR3 length: 14 amino acids. The CDR3 coding sequence is TGTGCCAGCAGTGATTATCATGGTGAGGGAGGCTACACCTTC. It codes for CASSDYHGEGGYTF.

The V and J genes are TRBV10-3 and TRBJ1-1; D is undetermined. The CDR3 has 17 residues. The germline gives CDR1 ENHRY, CDR2 SYGVKD. V was cut by 0 bases and J by 4 bases, with 18 bases left in between. Written as DNA, the CDR3 is TGTGCCATCAGTGAGTCGGGTAGGGAGCGGGTGGGCACTGAAGCTTTCTTT. This gives the protein CAISESGRERVGTEAFF.

The rearrangement links TRBV7-9 to TRBJ2-7; 9 nucleotides match TRBD1. The germline gives CDR1 SEHNR, CDR2 FQNEAQ (reference sequence). The J segment lost 4 bases and the V segment lost 7 bases, leaving 11 bases of the junction unmatched. The CDR3 is 15 residues long. CDR3 sequence (DNA): TGTGCCAGCACGGACAGGGGCAAGGAGCTTTACGAGCAGTACTTC. This gives the protein CASTDRGKELYEQYF.

The V gene is TRBV29-1, the J gene TRBJ1-1; D is unclear. This CDR3 contains 13 residues. From germline, CDR1 is SQVTM and CDR2 ANQGSEA. Trimming cost V 7 bases and J 0 bases, with 12 bases left between them. This CDR3 is CSAQRNMNTEAFF. In DNA, the CDR3 is TGCAGCGCCCAACGGAACATGAACACTGAAGCTTTCTTT.

The chain is built from TRBV9 and TRBJ1-2, with D tentatively TRBD1 (5 bases). Trimming shortened V by 0 bases and J by 4 bases, and 7 bases separated the two germline ends. CDR1 is SGDLS, CDR2 YYNGEE, per germline. The CDR3 is made up of 13 amino acids. The CDR3 here is CASSVGQSYGYTF. The CDR3 region has the DNA TGTGCCAGCAGCGTAGGACAGAGCTATGGCTACACCTTC.